This TCR beta chain was observed in a study of shared clonotypes between healthy human individuals. Here immunoSEQ multiplex PCR was the method, and the copy in TCRdb shows in-frame clones only, minus some. Of over a million clones in the sample, approximately 96% were seen once. The length of the CDR3 is 18 residues. The V segment lost 4 bases and the J segment 4 bases; nucleotides outside the gene matches: 13. CDR1 SGHVS and CDR2 FQNEAQ come from the germline V gene. This receptor was identified in a man in his thirties or forties in good health. This chain links TRBV7-8 with TRBJ2-7, with TRBD2 matching over 13 bases. Sequencing used naive CD4+ T cells sorted from blood. Documented subset: CD45RA+ positively selected. The CDR3 DNA sequence: TGTGCCAGCAGCTCCGAGGGGACTAGCGGGGTTCGAGTTTACGAGCAGTACTTC. It translates to CASSSEGTSGVRVYEQYF.